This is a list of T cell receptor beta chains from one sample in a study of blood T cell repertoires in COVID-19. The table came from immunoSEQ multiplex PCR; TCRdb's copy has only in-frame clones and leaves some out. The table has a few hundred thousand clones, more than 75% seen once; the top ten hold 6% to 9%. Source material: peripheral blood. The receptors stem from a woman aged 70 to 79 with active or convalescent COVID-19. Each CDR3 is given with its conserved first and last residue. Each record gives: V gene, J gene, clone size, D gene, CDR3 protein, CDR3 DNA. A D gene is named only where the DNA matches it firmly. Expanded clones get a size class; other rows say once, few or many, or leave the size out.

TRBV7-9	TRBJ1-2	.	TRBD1	CASTSLVGQGYGYTF	TGTGCCAGCACCTCACTTGTCGGACAGGGGTATGGCTACACCTTC
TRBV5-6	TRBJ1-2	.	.	CASSPLGRDGYTF	TGTGCCAGCAGCCCGCTCGGGAGGGATGGCTACACCTTC
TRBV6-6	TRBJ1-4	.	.	CASSWRGRGGEKLFF	TGTGCCAGCAGTTGGAGGGGAAGAGGTGGCGAAAAACTGTTTTTT
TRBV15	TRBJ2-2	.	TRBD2	CATSARGDPNTGELFF	TGTGCCACCAGCGCTCGGGGGGACCCAAACACCGGGGAGCTGTTTTTT
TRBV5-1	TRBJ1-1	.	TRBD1	CASSLDRGDTEAFF	TGCGCCAGCAGCTTAGACAGGGGGGACACTGAAGCTTTCTTT
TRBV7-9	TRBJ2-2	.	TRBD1	CATRTGSGELFF	TGTGCCACCCGGACAGGGTCCGGGGAGCTGTTTTTT
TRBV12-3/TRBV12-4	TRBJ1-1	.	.	CASSLRDGGRAFF	TGTGCCAGCAGTTTGCGGGACGGAGGGAGAGCTTTCTTT
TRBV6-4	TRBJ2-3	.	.	CASSVVGGTDTQYF	TGTGCCAGCAGTGTGGTGGGCGGCACAGATACGCAGTATTTT
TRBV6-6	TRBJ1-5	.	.	CASRTPRGSNQPQHF	TGTGCCAGCAGAACACCCCGGGGTAGCAATCAGCCCCAGCATTTT
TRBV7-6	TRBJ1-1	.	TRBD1	CASSPQGGGAPAAFF	TGTGCCAGCAGCCCCCAGGGGGGCGGAGCCCCTGCAGCTTTCTTT
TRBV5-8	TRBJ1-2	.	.	CASSPATEGYTF	TGTGCCAGCAGCCCCGCTACTGAGGGCTACACCTTC
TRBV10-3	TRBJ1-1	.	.	CAIRYEGGTEAFF	TGTGCCATCAGATACGAGGGAGGGACTGAAGCTTTCTTT
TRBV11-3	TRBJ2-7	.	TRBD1	CASSFSQGFEQYF	TGTGCCAGCAGCTTCTCACAGGGGTTCGAGCAGTACTTC
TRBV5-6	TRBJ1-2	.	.	CASSLEQFYGYTF	TGTGCCAGCAGCTTGGAACAGTTCTATGGCTACACCTTC
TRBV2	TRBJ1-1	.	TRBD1	CASSYEQGANTEAFF	TGTGCCAGCAGCTATGAGCAGGGGGCGAACACTGAAGCTTTCTTT
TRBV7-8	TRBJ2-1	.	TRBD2	CASSRLAGDGEQFF	TGTGCCAGCAGCCGACTAGCGGGGGACGGGGAGCAGTTCTTC
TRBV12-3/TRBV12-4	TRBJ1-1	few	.	CASSLLSEAFF	TGTGCCAGCAGTCTACTCTCTGAAGCTTTCTTT
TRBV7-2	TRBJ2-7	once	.	CASSVSTGSYEQYF	TGTGCCAGCAGCGTCTCGACAGGCTCCTACGAGCAGTACTTT
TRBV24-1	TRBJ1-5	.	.	CATEGRGNQPQHF	TGTGCCACCGAAGGGAGGGGGAATCAGCCCCAGCATTTT
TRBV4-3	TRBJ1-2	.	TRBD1	CASSQATTGSYGYTF	TGCGCCAGCAGCCAAGCCACGACAGGGAGCTATGGCTACACCTTC
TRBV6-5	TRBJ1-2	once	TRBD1	CASSDRGLYGYTF	TGTGCCAGCAGCGACAGGGGGCTCTATGGCTACACCTTC
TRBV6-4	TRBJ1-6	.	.	CASSNDRFGSPLHF	TGTGCCAGCAGTAACGACAGGTTTGGGTCACCCCTCCACTTT
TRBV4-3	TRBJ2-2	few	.	CASSQGGYTGELFF	TGCGCCAGCAGCCAAGGAGGCTACACCGGGGAGCTGTTTTTT
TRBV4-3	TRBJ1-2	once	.	CASSQERPALGYGYTF	TGCGCCAGCAGCCAAGAAAGGCCAGCGCTGGGCTATGGCTACACCTTC
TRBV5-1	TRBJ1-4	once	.	CASSRQGREKLFF	TGCGCCAGCAGCCGGCAGGGGCGAGAAAAACTGTTTTTT